This T cell receptor (beta chain) was retrieved from a study of T cell changes during pregnancy in multiple sclerosis. The repertoire was sequenced with immunoSEQ multiplex PCR; TCRdb's copy has only in-frame clones and lacks some. The sample lists roughly 46,000 clones; around 95% were seen once. The CDR3 is 14 amino acids. The germline CDR1 and CDR2 sequences are SGHNT and YYREEE (reference sequence). V gave up 7 bases and J gave up 5 bases; unmatched junction bases: 7. The clonotype comes from a female donor with multiple sclerosis, enrolled in a pregnancy study. V and J are TRBV5-4 and TRBJ2-5, with 11 bases identical to TRBD2. This specimen was CD8+ T cells from peripheral blood mononuclear cells, taken after pregnancy. CDR3: CASGTSGSQETQYF. The DNA for the CDR3 is TGTGCCAGCGGCACTAGCGGGAGCCAGGAGACCCAGTACTTC.